Below, 9 T cell receptor beta chains from the same sample are listed, as sequenced in a study of blood T cell repertoires in COVID-19. Clones were read by immunoSEQ multiplex PCR, and TCRdb kept only the in-frame ones, dropping some. Of under 300,000 clones in the sample, around 85% were seen once. The sample was peripheral blood. The receptors come from a woman aged 80 or over with acute or convalescent COVID-19.

This chain connects TRBV5-8 to TRBJ1-5; TRBD1 might be the D (5 bases). V was cut by 3 bases and J by 1 base, with 14 bases left in between. The CDR3 spans 16 residues. Looked up from germline, CDR1 is SGHTS and CDR2 is YDEGEE. The CDR3 coding sequence is TGTGCCAGCAGCTGGGGGGGAGGGGCCAGCAATCAGCCCCAGCATTTT. The encoded protein is CASSWGGGASNQPQHF. Complete variable domain (other parts from reference TRBV5-8 and TRBJ1-5): EAGVTQSPTHLIKTRGQQATLRCSPISGHTSVYWYQQALGLGLQFLLWYDEGEERNRGNFPPRFSGRQFPNYSSELNVNALELEDSALYLCASSWGGGASNQPQHFGDGTRLSIL.

The chain uses TRBV2 and TRBJ2-2; 9 positions agree with TRBD2. Looked up from germline, CDR1 is SNHLY and CDR2 is FYNNEI. J lost 5 bases, V lost 7 bases, and 11 bases had no gene match. This CDR3 region has 16 residues. This CDR3 reads CASKGTSYTGTGELFF. In nucleotides, the CDR3 is TGTGCCAGCAAGGGGACTAGCTACACGGGGACCGGGGAGCTGTTTTTT.

This clone was observed once. The V and J genes are TRBV28 and TRBJ1-5, with D perhaps matching TRBD1 (5 bases). Germline V lookup: CDR1 MDHEN, CDR2 SYDVKM. The CDR3 is 12 residues long. With 5 bases removed from V and 8 bases from J, the gap between germline ends came to 10 bases. CDR3 protein: CASSPPGEPQHF. As DNA, the CDR3 is TGTGCCAGCAGTCCCCCGGGGGAGCCCCAGCATTTT.

The gene calls are TRBV9 and TRBJ1-1, with no clear D. The CDR3 is 12 amino acids. Germline V gives CDR1 SGDLS, CDR2 YYNGEE. Trimming left V 4 bases short and J 11 bases short, with 15 bases between. The CDR3: CASSPQEGVAFF. The CDR3 DNA sequence: TGTGCCAGCAGCCCCCAGGAGGGTGTGGCTTTCTTT.

The V call is TRBV6-1, the J call TRBJ1-1; 7 bases fit TRBD1. This CDR3 is 15 amino acids long. V gave up 2 bases and J gave up 6 bases; unmatched junction bases: 9. Germline V gene sequence: CDR1 MNHNS, CDR2 SASEGT. Here the CDR3 reads CASSERGRGGSEAFF. The CDR3 DNA reads TGTGCCAGCAGTGAAAGGGGGCGCGGTGGTTCTGAAGCTTTCTTT.

This clone came up once. This CDR3 is CASSLGTEETQYF. DNA of the CDR3: TGTGCCAGCAGCCTCGGGACAGAAGAGACCCAGTACTTC. The V gene is TRBV6-5, the J gene TRBJ2-5; the match to TRBD1 covers 7 bases. Germline V gene lookup returns CDR1 MNHEY and CDR2 SVGAGI. J lost 3 bases, V lost 6 bases, and 4 bases had no gene match. CDR3 size: 13 residues.

CDR3 in amino acids: CASSFPGKPGELFF. CDR3 in DNA: TGTGCCAGCAGCTTTCCCGGGAAGCCCGGGGAGCTGTTTTTT. This chain connects TRBV5-4 to TRBJ2-2; D is perhaps TRBD2 (5 bases). Germline-derived CDR1 and CDR2 are SGHNT and YYREEE (reference sequence). The V end was cut by 2 bases, the J end by 6 bases, with 11 bases between. This CDR3 has 14 amino acids. Variable domain in full (rest from reference TRBV5-4 and TRBJ2-2): ETGVTQSPTHLIKTRGQQVTLRCSSQSGHNTVSWYQQALGQGPQFIFQYYREEENGRGNFPPRFSGLQFPNYSSELNVNALELDDSALYLCASSFPGKPGELFFGEGSRLTVL.

This clone occurred once. One end of the junction varies from germline; a read error may be responsible. The chain employs TRBV2 and TRBJ1-2; D not resolved. CDR3 size: 12 residues. The germline V gene has CDR1 SNHLY and CDR2 FYNNEI. CDR3 DNA: TGTGCCAGCAGTGATACAGTACCTATTCCCGCCTTC. Translating it yields CASSDTVPIPAF.

The V gene is TRBV2, the J gene TRBJ2-1; TRBD2 agrees at 10 bases. Germline V gene lookup returns CDR1 SNHLY and CDR2 FYNNEI. With V trimmed by 9 bases and J by 10 bases, 12 bases remained unmatched. The CDR3 runs to 14 residues. The CDR3 here is CASHSGGPGGEQFF. The DNA of the CDR3 is TGTGCCAGTCATAGCGGGGGGCCCGGTGGGGAGCAGTTCTTC. Combining the CDR3 with reference TRBV2 and TRBJ2-1 gives the whole variable domain EPEVTQTPSHQVTQMGQEVILRCVPISNHLYFYWYRQILGQKVEFLVSFYNNEISEKSEIFDDQFSVERPDGSNFTLKIRSTKLEDSAMYFCASHSGGPGGEQFFGPGTRLTVL.